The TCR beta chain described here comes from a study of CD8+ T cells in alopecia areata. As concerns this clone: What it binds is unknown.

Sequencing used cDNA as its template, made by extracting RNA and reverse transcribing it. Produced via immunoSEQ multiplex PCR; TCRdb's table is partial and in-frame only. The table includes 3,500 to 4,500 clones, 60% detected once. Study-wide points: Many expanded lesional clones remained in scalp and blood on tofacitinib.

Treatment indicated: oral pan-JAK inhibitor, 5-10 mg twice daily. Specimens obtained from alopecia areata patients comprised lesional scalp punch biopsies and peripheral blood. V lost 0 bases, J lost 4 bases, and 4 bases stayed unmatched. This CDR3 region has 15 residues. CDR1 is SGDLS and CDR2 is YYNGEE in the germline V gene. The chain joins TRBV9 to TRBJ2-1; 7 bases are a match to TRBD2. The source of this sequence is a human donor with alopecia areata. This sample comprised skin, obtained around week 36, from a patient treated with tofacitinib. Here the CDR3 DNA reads TGTGCCAGCAGCGTAGATAGCGGGCGATACAATGAGCAGTTCTTC. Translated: CASSVDSGRYNEQFF. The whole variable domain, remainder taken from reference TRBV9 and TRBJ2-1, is DSGVTQTPKHLITATGQRVTLRCSPRSGDLSVYWYQQSLDQGLQFLIQYYNGEERAKGNILERFSAQQFPDLHSELNLSSLELGDSALYFCASSVDSGRYNEQFFGPGTRLTVL.